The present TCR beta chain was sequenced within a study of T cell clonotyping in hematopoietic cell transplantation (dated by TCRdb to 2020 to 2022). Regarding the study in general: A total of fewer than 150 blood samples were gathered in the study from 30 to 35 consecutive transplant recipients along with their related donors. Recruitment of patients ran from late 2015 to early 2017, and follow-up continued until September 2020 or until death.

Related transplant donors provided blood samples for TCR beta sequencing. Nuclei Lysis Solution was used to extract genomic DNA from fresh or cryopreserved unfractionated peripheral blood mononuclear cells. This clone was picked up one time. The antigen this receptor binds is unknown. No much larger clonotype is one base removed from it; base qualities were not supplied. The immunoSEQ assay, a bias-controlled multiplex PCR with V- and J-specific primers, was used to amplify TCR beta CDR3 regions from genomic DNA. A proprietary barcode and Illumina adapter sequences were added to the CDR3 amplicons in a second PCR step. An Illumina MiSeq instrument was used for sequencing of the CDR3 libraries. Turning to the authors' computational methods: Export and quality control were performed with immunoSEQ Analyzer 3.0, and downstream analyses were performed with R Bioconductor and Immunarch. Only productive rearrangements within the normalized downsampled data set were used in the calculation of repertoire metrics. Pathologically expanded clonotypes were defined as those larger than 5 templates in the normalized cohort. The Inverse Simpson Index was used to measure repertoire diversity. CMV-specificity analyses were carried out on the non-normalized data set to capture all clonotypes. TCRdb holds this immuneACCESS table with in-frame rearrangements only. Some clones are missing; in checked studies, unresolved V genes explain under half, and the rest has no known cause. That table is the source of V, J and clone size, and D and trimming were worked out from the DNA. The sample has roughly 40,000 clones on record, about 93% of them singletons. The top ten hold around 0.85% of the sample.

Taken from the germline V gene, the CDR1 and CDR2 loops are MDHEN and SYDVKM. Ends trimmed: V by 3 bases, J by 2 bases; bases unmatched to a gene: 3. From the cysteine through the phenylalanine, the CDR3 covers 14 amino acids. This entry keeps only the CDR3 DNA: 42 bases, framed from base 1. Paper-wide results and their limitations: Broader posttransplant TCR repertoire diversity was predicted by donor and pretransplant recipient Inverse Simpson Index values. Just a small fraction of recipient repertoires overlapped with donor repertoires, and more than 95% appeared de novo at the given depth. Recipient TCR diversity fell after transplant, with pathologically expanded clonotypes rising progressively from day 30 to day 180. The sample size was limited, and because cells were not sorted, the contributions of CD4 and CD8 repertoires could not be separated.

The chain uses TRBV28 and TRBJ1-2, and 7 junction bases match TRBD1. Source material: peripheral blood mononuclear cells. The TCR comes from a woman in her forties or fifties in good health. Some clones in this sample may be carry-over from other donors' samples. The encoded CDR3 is CASSFWDSNYGYTF. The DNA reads TGTGCCAGCAGTTTTTGGGACAGCAACTATGGCTACACCTTC.